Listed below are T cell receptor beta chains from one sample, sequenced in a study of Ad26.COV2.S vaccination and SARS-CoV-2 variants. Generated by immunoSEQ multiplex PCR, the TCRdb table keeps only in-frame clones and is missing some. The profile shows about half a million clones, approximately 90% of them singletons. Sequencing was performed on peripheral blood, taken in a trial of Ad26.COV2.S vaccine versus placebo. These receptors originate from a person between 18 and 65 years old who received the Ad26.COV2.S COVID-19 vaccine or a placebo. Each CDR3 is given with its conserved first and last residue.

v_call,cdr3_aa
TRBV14,CASSSQLAETQYF
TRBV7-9,CASSLVVNEQFF
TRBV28,CASSFLFSVTDTQYF
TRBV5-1,CASSLWTSGRASTDTQYF
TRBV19,CASSIFLGPRGTDTQYF
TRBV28,CASIGGLYGYTF
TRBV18,CASSPGTPGQPQHF
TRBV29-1,CSVAASGRVEQYF
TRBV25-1,CASSEWPAGARNEQFF
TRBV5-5,CASSFGDGVYEQYF
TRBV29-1,CSARPQGLGGKLFF
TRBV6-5,CASSPHRFFPGGYTF
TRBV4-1,CASSQDRVGTGELFF
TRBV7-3,CASSLIPPSDYRGGLAGELFF
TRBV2,CASSEVYSPYF
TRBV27,CASSFQGGIAKNIQYF
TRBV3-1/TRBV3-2,CASRGTGRYGYTF
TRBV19,CASSPLAGEVRTQYF
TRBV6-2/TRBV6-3,CASSGGQLSYEQYF
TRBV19,CASSGGSNYGYTF
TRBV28,CASSLSVSRGEAQHF
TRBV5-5,CASSLAGGKMVGSNQPQHF
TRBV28,CASSSPRGALHF
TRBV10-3,CAISDGASGANQQFF
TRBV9,CASSAEWVGGSSYNEQFF
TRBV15,CATSSADPTRLGETQYF
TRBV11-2,CASTLQFAVTQYF
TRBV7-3,CASSDRAPTGELFF
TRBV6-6,CASRQGQSYGYTF
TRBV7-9,CASSQREGITNEKLFF
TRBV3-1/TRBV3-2,CASSQVGGANYGYTF
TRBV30,CAWSLLKVRNTGELFF
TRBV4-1,CASSQDPGGGTDTQYF
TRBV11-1,CASSPQGAGNTEAFF
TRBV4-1,CASSQPTGGGPQHF
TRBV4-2,CASSQGGREETQYF
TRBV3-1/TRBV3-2,CASSQETTSGSVEQFF
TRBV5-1,CASSFVISPLHF
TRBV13,CASSLGLGTEAFF
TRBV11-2,CASSPRDRGPAF
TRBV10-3,CAISAAGQNENYEQYF
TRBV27,CASSLNRAANSPLHF
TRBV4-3,CASSQEGGTGGYTF
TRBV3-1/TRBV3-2,CASSQGLNYEQYF
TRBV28,CASSLHGGRETQYF